The TCR beta chain described here comes from a study of radiotherapy plus CTLA-4 blockade in lung cancer. Trimming took 1 base from V and 3 from J, leaving 6 bases between them. The CDR3 covers 13 residues. CDR1 and CDR2 from the germline V gene are SGHRS and YFSETQ. Points from the study as a whole: Per reports, early blood T cell clone dynamics, plus interferon-beta, forecast response most strongly. Researchers report tumor-derived TCR clones expanding in blood after radiotherapy plus ipilimumab.

Repertoires were generated with immunoSEQ multiplex PCR, while TCRdb's copy carries only in-frame clones and drops some. The sample includes fewer than 50,000 clones, almost 65% of them seen just once. In regard to this clone: Its cognate antigen is unknown.

The receptor comes from a human donor with non-small cell lung cancer who had a partial response to radiotherapy plus ipilimumab. Sample: peripheral blood, taken from a patient treated with radiotherapy plus ipilimumab. This sequence joins TRBV5-1 and TRBJ2-3; maybe TRBD1 (6 bases). Written as DNA, the CDR3 is TGCGCCAGCAGCTTGACAGGGACAGATACGCAGTATTTT. This sequence encodes CASSLTGTDTQYF.